A selection of T cell receptor beta chains follows, all from one sample in a study of Ad26.COV2.S vaccination and SARS-CoV-2 variants. Method: immunoSEQ multiplex PCR; TCRdb's copy keeps in-frame clones and lacks some. The sample contains a few hundred thousand clones, roughly 85% of which appear only once. The sequencing used peripheral blood, collected in a trial of Ad26.COV2.S vaccine versus placebo. Every receptor here comes from a person between 18 and 65 years old who received the Ad26.COV2.S COVID-19 vaccine or a placebo. CDR3s include the opening cysteine and the closing phenylalanine or tryptophan. Each record gives: clone size, V gene, J gene, D gene, CDR3 protein, CDR3 DNA. D genes are given only for firm matches. Clone sizes are given selectively: once, few, many, or a class where the clone is expanded.

abundance: NA
v_gene: TRBV27
j_gene: TRBJ2-7
d_gene: NA
CDR3aa: CASSLGGYEQYF
CDR3nt: TGTGCCAGCAGTTTGGGGGGCTACGAGCAGTACTTC

abundance: NA
v_gene: TRBV11-2
j_gene: TRBJ2-3
d_gene: NA
CDR3aa: CASSLVGAREDTQYF
CDR3nt: TGTGCCAGCAGCTTAGTGGGGGCCCGGGAGGATACGCAGTATTTT

abundance: NA
v_gene: TRBV11-1
j_gene: TRBJ1-5
d_gene: TRBD1
CDR3aa: CATGTGHLYSNQPQHF
CDR3nt: TGTGCCACCGGGACAGGGCATTTGTATAGCAATCAGCCCCAGCATTTT

abundance: NA
v_gene: TRBV19
j_gene: TRBJ2-1
d_gene: TRBD2
CDR3aa: CASGTSGSSYNEQFF
CDR3nt: TGTGCCAGTGGGACTAGCGGGAGCTCCTACAATGAGCAGTTCTTC

abundance: NA
v_gene: TRBV19
j_gene: TRBJ2-2
d_gene: TRBD2
CDR3aa: CASNPRASGRGAGELFF
CDR3nt: TGTGCCAGTAACCCCCGGGCTAGCGGGAGAGGCGCCGGGGAGCTGTTTTTT

abundance: few
v_gene: TRBV6-5
j_gene: TRBJ1-6
d_gene: NA
CDR3aa: CASSPPEGGNSPLHF
CDR3nt: TGTGCCAGCAGCCCCCCTGAGGGGGGTAATTCACCCCTCCACTTT

abundance: NA
v_gene: TRBV7-7
j_gene: TRBJ2-5
d_gene: TRBD1
CDR3aa: CASSRQGAGETQYF
CDR3nt: TGTGCCAGCAGCCGACAGGGGGCCGGGGAGACCCAGTACTTC

abundance: NA
v_gene: TRBV27
j_gene: TRBJ1-6
d_gene: TRBD1
CDR3aa: CASSLTGLNSPLHF
CDR3nt: TGTGCCAGCAGTTTGACAGGGCTGAATTCACCCCTCCACTTT

abundance: NA
v_gene: TRBV9
j_gene: TRBJ1-1
d_gene: NA
CDR3aa: CASSGSPNTEAFF
CDR3nt: TGTGCCAGCAGCGGCAGCCCGAACACTGAAGCTTTCTTT

abundance: NA
v_gene: TRBV9
j_gene: TRBJ1-3
d_gene: NA
CDR3aa: CASSVATARGGNTIYF
CDR3nt: TGTGCCAGCAGCGTAGCTACAGCGAGGGGTGGAAACACCATATATTTT

abundance: NA
v_gene: TRBV9
j_gene: TRBJ2-1
d_gene: TRBD2
CDR3aa: CASSVASGRVYNEQFF
CDR3nt: TGTGCCAGCAGCGTGGCGAGCGGGAGGGTCTACAATGAGCAGTTCTTC

abundance: NA
v_gene: TRBV11-2
j_gene: TRBJ1-1
d_gene: NA
CDR3aa: CASSSDWVFGPEAFF
CDR3nt: TGTGCCAGCAGCTCAGACTGGGTTTTTGGTCCTGAAGCTTTCTTT

abundance: NA
v_gene: TRBV6-5
j_gene: TRBJ1-5
d_gene: NA
CDR3aa: CASSYSFINQPQHF
CDR3nt: TGTGCCAGCAGTTACTCGTTCATCAATCAGCCCCAGCATTTT

abundance: NA
v_gene: TRBV5-1
j_gene: TRBJ1-2
d_gene: NA
CDR3aa: CASSRDPEDYGYTF
CDR3nt: TGCGCCAGCAGCCGGGACCCGGAGGACTATGGCTACACCTTC

abundance: NA
v_gene: TRBV7-9
j_gene: TRBJ2-2
d_gene: TRBD2
CDR3aa: CASSRLAGAGELFF
CDR3nt: TGTGCCAGCAGTCGACTAGCGGGAGCCGGGGAGCTGTTTTTT

abundance: NA
v_gene: TRBV4-1
j_gene: TRBJ1-4
d_gene: NA
CDR3aa: CASSHSSYNGGEKLFF
CDR3nt: TGCGCCAGCAGCCATTCATCATACAACGGAGGGGAAAAACTGTTTTTT

abundance: NA
v_gene: TRBV7-6
j_gene: TRBJ1-1
d_gene: TRBD1
CDR3aa: CASSAKGTGKRAFF
CDR3nt: TGTGCCAGCAGCGCCAAAGGGACAGGGAAGAGAGCTTTCTTT

abundance: once
v_gene: TRBV3-1/TRBV3-2
j_gene: TRBJ2-5
d_gene: TRBD2
CDR3aa: CASSQEASGRSYETQYF
CDR3nt: TGTGCCAGCAGCCAAGAGGCTAGCGGGAGGAGCTACGAGACCCAGTACTTC

abundance: NA
v_gene: TRBV4-1
j_gene: TRBJ2-3
d_gene: NA
CDR3aa: CASSPPSATQYF
CDR3nt: TGCGCCAGCAGCCCCCCATCAGCAACGCAGTATTTT

abundance: NA
v_gene: TRBV5-1
j_gene: TRBJ1-2
d_gene: NA
CDR3aa: CASGEGILNYGYTF
CDR3nt: TGCGCCAGCGGGGAGGGGATTTTAAACTATGGCTACACCTTC

abundance: NA
v_gene: TRBV6-6
j_gene: TRBJ1-5
d_gene: NA
CDR3aa: CASSYSGKQPQHF
CDR3nt: TGTGCCAGCAGTTACTCAGGGAAACAGCCCCAGCATTTT

abundance: NA
v_gene: TRBV18
j_gene: TRBJ1-4
d_gene: NA
CDR3aa: CASSRAVGGDEKLFF
CDR3nt: TGTGCCAGCTCACGAGCAGTAGGGGGGGATGAAAAACTGTTTTTT

abundance: many
v_gene: TRBV2
j_gene: TRBJ2-1
d_gene: TRBD1
CDR3aa: CARGGGQGANEQFF
CDR3nt: TGTGCCAGAGGAGGGGGACAGGGTGCCAATGAGCAGTTCTTC

abundance: few
v_gene: TRBV9
j_gene: TRBJ1-6
d_gene: NA
CDR3aa: CASSVVSRGSPLHF
CDR3nt: TGTGCCAGCAGCGTAGTGAGCCGCGGATCACCCCTCCACTTT

abundance: NA
v_gene: TRBV12-2
j_gene: TRBJ1-2
d_gene: NA
CDR3aa: CASRPSGTGDGYTF
CDR3nt: TGTGCAAGTCGCCCCTCCGGGACAGGGGATGGCTACACCTTC

abundance: NA
v_gene: TRBV19
j_gene: TRBJ1-1
d_gene: TRBD1
CDR3aa: CASSDGQGNTEAFF
CDR3nt: TGTGCCAGTAGTGACGGACAGGGTAACACTGAAGCTTTCTTT

abundance: NA
v_gene: TRBV27
j_gene: TRBJ2-7
d_gene: NA
CDR3aa: CASSNGALGEQYF
CDR3nt: TGTGCCAGCAGTAACGGGGCTCTCGGCGAGCAGTACTTC

abundance: NA
v_gene: TRBV6-2/TRBV6-3
j_gene: TRBJ1-1
d_gene: NA
CDR3aa: CASSLWGGTEAFF
CDR3nt: TGTGCCAGCAGTCTGTGGGGGGGCACTGAAGCTTTCTTT

abundance: NA
v_gene: TRBV7-9
j_gene: TRBJ1-5
d_gene: NA
CDR3aa: CASSLVAGVADQPQHF
CDR3nt: TGTGCCAGCAGCTTAGTTGCGGGGGTCGCAGATCAGCCCCAGCATTTT

abundance: NA
v_gene: TRBV5-5
j_gene: TRBJ2-3
d_gene: TRBD2
CDR3aa: CASISSGGDTDTQYF
CDR3nt: TGTGCCAGCATATCCTCGGGAGGGGACACAGATACGCAGTATTTT

abundance: NA
v_gene: TRBV5-1
j_gene: TRBJ2-7
d_gene: NA
CDR3aa: CASSLFAGASSYEQYF
CDR3nt: TGCGCCAGCAGCTTGTTTGCGGGGGCGAGCTCCTACGAGCAGTACTTC

abundance: NA
v_gene: TRBV4-3
j_gene: TRBJ1-4
d_gene: NA
CDR3aa: CASSQSRLIRNEKLFF
CDR3nt: TGCGCCAGCAGCCAAAGTAGGTTAATTAGGAATGAAAAACTGTTTTTT

abundance: NA
v_gene: TRBV5-4
j_gene: TRBJ1-2
d_gene: TRBD1
CDR3aa: CASSTKWTGRGGYTF
CDR3nt: TGTGCCAGCAGCACCAAGTGGACAGGGAGAGGTGGCTACACCTTC

abundance: NA
v_gene: TRBV27
j_gene: TRBJ1-2
d_gene: NA
CDR3aa: CASSFQVDYGYTF
CDR3nt: TGTGCCAGCAGTTTCCAGGTGGACTATGGCTACACCTTC

abundance: NA
v_gene: TRBV5-4
j_gene: TRBJ2-5
d_gene: NA
CDR3aa: CASSLPQETQYF
CDR3nt: TGTGCCAGCAGCTTACCCCAAGAGACCCAGTACTTC

abundance: NA
v_gene: TRBV7-6
j_gene: TRBJ1-5
d_gene: TRBD1
CDR3aa: CASSSGTGENQPQHF
CDR3nt: TGTGCCAGCAGCTCCGGGACAGGAGAAAATCAGCCCCAGCATTTT

abundance: NA
v_gene: TRBV6-1
j_gene: TRBJ2-7
d_gene: TRBD2
CDR3aa: CASSEAGTSGRGEQYF
CDR3nt: TGTGCCAGCAGTGAAGCCGGCACTAGCGGGAGAGGTGAGCAGTACTTC

abundance: NA
v_gene: TRBV19
j_gene: TRBJ2-7
d_gene: TRBD2
CDR3aa: CASSRQGLSGRTEQYF
CDR3nt: TGTGCCAGTAGTAGGCAGGGACTAAGCGGGAGGACCGAGCAGTACTTC

abundance: NA
v_gene: TRBV29-1
j_gene: TRBJ2-3
d_gene: NA
CDR3aa: CSVLSHGSTDTQYF
CDR3nt: TGCAGCGTTCTTAGCCACGGTAGCACAGATACGCAGTATTTT

abundance: NA
v_gene: TRBV12-5
j_gene: TRBJ2-5
d_gene: NA
CDR3aa: CASGPPLEGEETQYF
CDR3nt: TGTGCTAGTGGTCCCCCTCTAGAAGGGGAAGAGACCCAGTACTTC

abundance: once
v_gene: TRBV24-1
j_gene: TRBJ1-4
d_gene: NA
CDR3aa: CATPEQGKKLFF
CDR3nt: TGTGCCACCCCCGAGCAGGGGAAGAAACTGTTTTTT

abundance: NA
v_gene: TRBV9
j_gene: TRBJ2-7
d_gene: NA
CDR3aa: CASSVGGTAYEQYF
CDR3nt: TGTGCCAGCAGCGTAGGAGGGACGGCCTACGAGCAGTACTTC

abundance: NA
v_gene: TRBV6-6
j_gene: TRBJ1-4
d_gene: NA
CDR3aa: CASSYGGPLNGEKLFF
CDR3nt: TGTGCCAGCAGTTACGGGGGGCCCCTGAATGGCGAAAAACTGTTTTTT

abundance: few
v_gene: TRBV3-1/TRBV3-2
j_gene: TRBJ2-7
d_gene: NA
CDR3aa: CASSYEQYF
CDR3nt: TGTGCCAGCAGTTACGAGCAGTACTTC

abundance: NA
v_gene: TRBV18
j_gene: TRBJ2-1
d_gene: NA
CDR3aa: CASSPQRNEQFF
CDR3nt: TGTGCCAGCTCACCACAGAGGAATGAGCAGTTCTTC

abundance: NA
v_gene: TRBV7-2
j_gene: TRBJ1-1
d_gene: NA
CDR3aa: CASSLVFRDTEAFF
CDR3nt: TGTGCCAGCAGCTTAGTGTTCCGGGACACTGAAGCTTTCTTT

abundance: NA
v_gene: TRBV5-1
j_gene: TRBJ1-1
d_gene: NA
CDR3aa: CASSLVGGTTEAFF
CDR3nt: TGCGCCAGCAGCTTGGTTGGGGGAACGACTGAAGCTTTCTTT

abundance: NA
v_gene: TRBV7-3
j_gene: TRBJ2-1
d_gene: NA
CDR3aa: CASSLNPSSMMQFF
CDR3nt: TGTGCCAGCAGCTTAAACCCCAGTTCAATGATGCAGTTCTTC

abundance: NA
v_gene: TRBV7-9
j_gene: TRBJ2-1
d_gene: TRBD2
CDR3aa: CASTLGTRAFLEQFF
CDR3nt: TGTGCCAGCACCCTTGGGACTAGGGCCTTTCTGGAGCAGTTCTTC

abundance: once
v_gene: TRBV5-5
j_gene: TRBJ1-2
d_gene: TRBD1
CDR3aa: CASSLPGQGARGYTF
CDR3nt: TGTGCCAGCAGCTTGCCGGGACAGGGGGCGCGAGGCTACACCTTC

abundance: NA
v_gene: TRBV12-5
j_gene: TRBJ2-7
d_gene: NA
CDR3aa: CASGFGYYEQYF
CDR3nt: TGTGCTAGTGGTTTTGGGTACTACGAGCAGTACTTC

abundance: NA
v_gene: TRBV19
j_gene: TRBJ1-3
d_gene: NA
CDR3aa: CASSIGPGGSGNTIYF
CDR3nt: TGTGCCAGTAGTATAGGCCCGGGTGGTAGTGGAAACACCATATATTTT

abundance: NA
v_gene: TRBV6-6
j_gene: TRBJ2-1
d_gene: NA
CDR3aa: CASSLLWSSYNEQFF
CDR3nt: TGTGCCAGCAGTCTTCTCTGGAGCTCCTACAATGAGCAGTTCTTC

abundance: NA
v_gene: TRBV7-8
j_gene: TRBJ2-5
d_gene: NA
CDR3aa: CASSLYGPRGETQYF
CDR3nt: TGTGCCAGCAGCTTATACGGACCCCGTGGGGAGACCCAGTACTTC